This T cell receptor beta chain appears in the sequencing data of a study of blood T cell repertoires in COVID-19. Study-level background: From T cells, B-cell-depleted T cells, or PBMCs came the material, which was cDNA or gDNA.

J was trimmed by 2 bases and V by 4 bases; bases with no gene match: 6. The CDR3 sequence is 15 residues long. Germline V gene sequence: CDR1 SGDLS, CDR2 YYNGEE. The participants were between roughly 18 and 90 years old and came from under 25 US areas. Per the authors' pipeline: Amplification of reference gene primers was used by the study to estimate nucleated cell counts. Using immunoSEQ multiplex PCR, the repertoire was profiled, and TCRdb retains in-frame clones only, with some absent. V, J and clone size reflect that table, while D and trimming were determined from the DNA. This sample has 240,000 or so clones, with approximately 86% found just once.

This TCR came from a middle-aged woman with acute COVID-19. The sample comprised PBMCs or T cells enriched from blood (not recorded which). The chain carries TRBV9 and TRBJ2-1; 7 bases agree with TRBD2. DNA for the CDR3: TGTGCCAGCAGCTTCCGGGACTACCCCTACAATGAGCAGTTCTTC. This translates into CASSFRDYPYNEQFF.